The clone carrying this T cell receptor beta chain was counted at least ten times. What it binds is unknown. These data belong to a study of blood T cells in healthy people across ages. Overall study findings and caveats: Donors of long life had a larger count of naive CD4+ cells and greater diversity than aged donors.

This CDR3 comprises 12 residues. The V gene lost 1 base and the J gene lost 5 bases, with 4 bases spanning the gap. Germline CDR1 is SGHRS and CDR2 is YFSETQ. For the second PCR, which ran for about 7 to 12 cycles, a sample-barcoded 5' primer and a J-beta primer mix were used. Individual samples furnished no less than 3 million CDR3-containing paired-end reads apiece. TCRdb processed the 5' RACE reads anew with MiXCR; each CDR3 protein has one entry. In the table there are about 1.8 million distinct CDR3 sequences, less than 50% of which are singletons. This chain links TRBV5-1 with TRBJ2-1, with D uncertain. Sequenced material: blood. The clonotype was recovered from a woman between 40 and 55 years old in good health. CDR3 DNA: TGCGCCAGCAGCTTGAATGACAATGAGCAGTTCTTC. This codes for CASSLNDNEQFF.